This TCR beta chain appears in the sequencing data of a study of OX40 agonist ivuxolimab in advanced cancers. Looking at the study overall: Dose-escalation patients' cancers were hepatocellular carcinoma, melanoma, renal cell or head and neck cancer.

Germline CDR1 SGHNT, CDR2 YENEEA. V gave up 8 bases and J gave up 2 bases, with 11 bases separating them. The CDR3 has 13 residues. Sequencing was performed with immunoSEQ multiplex PCR; in TCRdb, only in-frame clones are kept and a portion is missing. The data contain 65,000 or so clones, around 92% of them singletons. The TCR sequence derives from an adult with an advanced solid tumor such as melanoma, head and neck, liver or kidney cancer. The sequences come from CD4+ or CD8+ T cells sorted from blood, collected in a trial of the OX40 agonist ivuxolimab. J is TRBJ2-3 and V is TRBV11-3, with D maybe TRBD1 (6 bases). The CDR3 loop reads CASANRDTDTQYF. DNA for the CDR3: TGTGCCAGCGCAAACAGGGACACAGATACGCAGTATTTT.